One sample yielded the 21 T cell receptor beta chains listed below, sequenced in a study of blood T cell repertoires in COVID-19. The repertoire was sequenced with immunoSEQ multiplex PCR; TCRdb's copy has only in-frame clones and lacks some. The sample has around 95,000 clones, about nine tenths seen once. The sample comprised peripheral blood. These receptors were collected from a man in his forties or fifties with active COVID-19.

In this sample, this clone turned up once. V is TRBV5-6 and J is TRBJ1-2; 10 bases line up with TRBD1. The CDR3 covers 19 residues. V was clipped by 4 bases and J by 0 bases; unmatched bases: 15. Per the germline V gene, CDR1 is SGHDT and CDR2 is YYEEEE. The CDR3 protein is CASSGTGTGVRPSNYGYTF. The CDR3 nucleotides read TGTGCCAGCAGCGGAACCGGGACAGGGGTCAGACCTTCTAACTATGGCTACACCTTC.

The chain combines TRBV5-1 with TRBJ2-1; 7 bases align to TRBD1. CDR3 length equals 14 residues. V was clipped by 6 bases and J by 8 bases; unmatched bases: 11. Germline V lookup: CDR1 SGHRS, CDR2 YFSETQ. CDR3 nucleotide sequence: TGCGCCAGCATCCTTGCGGAAGGGGGCGATGAGCAGTTCTTC. Its protein is CASILAEGGDEQFF.

The chain links TRBV19 to TRBJ2-3, with 10 bases aligning to TRBD1. V shed 7 bases, J shed 4 bases, and the junction held 5 bases outside the gene matches. This CDR3 spans 14 amino acids. Germline V CDR1 and CDR2: LNHDA, SQIVND (reference sequence). The CDR3 DNA is TGTGCCAGTACCCACGGACAGGGGGCAGATACGCAGTATTTT. This codes for CASTHGQGADTQYF.

This CDR3 reads CASSLSGRTEAFF. CDR3 bases: TGCGCCAGCAGCTTGTCAGGGCGAACTGAAGCTTTCTTT. This chain uses TRBV5-1 with TRBJ1-1, with a weak D call TRBD1 (5 bases). V dropped 1 base and J dropped 5 bases, with 9 bases sitting between them. The CDR3 consists of 13 residues. Germline CDR1 reads SGHRS; CDR2 reads YFSETQ.

The rearrangement links TRBV5-1 to TRBJ1-1, with D possibly being TRBD1 (6 bases). The V end lost 1 base, the J end lost 3 bases, and 10 bases lay between the germline ends. This CDR3 contains 14 residues. Germline CDR1 and CDR2: SGHRS and YFSETQ. CDR3: CASSLSGVDTEAFF. For the CDR3, the DNA is TGCGCCAGCAGCTTGTCAGGGGTGGACACTGAAGCTTTCTTT.

This chain connects TRBV5-1 to TRBJ2-1; 10 bases agree with TRBD2. CDR3 length: 19 amino acids. Unmatched junction bases numbered 16, after V lost 4 bases and J lost 3 bases. Germline V lookup: CDR1 SGHRS, CDR2 YFSETQ. CDR3 amino acids: CASSHRQGLASNLYNEQFF. CDR3 nucleotides: TGCGCCAGCAGCCACCGACAGGGACTAGCGTCTAACCTCTACAATGAGCAGTTCTTC.

The V gene is TRBV15, the J gene TRBJ2-4; 11 bases line up with TRBD2. The CDR3 covers 15 residues. Germline lookup yields CDR1 LNHNV and CDR2 YYDKDF (reference sequence). J gave up 5 bases and V 2 bases, and 2 bases lay outside the gene matches. The CDR3 spells CATSRSGLAENIQYF. CDR3 DNA: TGTGCCACCAGCAGATCGGGACTAGCGGAAAACATTCAGTACTTC.

CDR3 region: CASSLGGTRNGNEQFF. CDR3 DNA: TGTGCCAGCAGCTTGGGGGGGACTAGGAATGGGAATGAGCAGTTCTTC. The chain carries TRBV5-4 and TRBJ2-1, with TRBD2 matching over 8 bases. V was pared by 0 bases and J by 7 bases, with 9 bases of the junction left unmatched. CDR1 is SGHNT, CDR2 YYREEE, per germline (reference sequence). This CDR3 spans 16 amino acids.

V usage is TRBV14 and J usage is TRBJ1-1; D unclear. The V end was cut by 0 bases, the J end by 3 bases, with 14 bases between. This CDR3 has 16 amino acids. CDR1 and CDR2 (germline): SGHDN, FVKESK. The CDR3 region has the DNA TGTGCCAGCAGCCAAGAAAGAGTGACACCATACACTGAAGCTTTCTTT. It is translated as CASSQERVTPYTEAFF. The complete variable domain, with remaining parts taken from reference TRBV14 and TRBJ1-1, reads EAGVTQFPSHSVIEKGQTVTLRCDPISGHDNLYWYRRVMGKEIKFLLHFVKESKQDESGMPNNRFLAERTGGTYSTLKVQPAELEDSGVYFCASSQERVTPYTEAFFGQGTRLTVV.

V and J are TRBV21-1 and TRBJ2-7; TRBD1 is the table's D call, not checked against the DNA. TRBV21-1 is shown as a pseudogene. The CDR3 has 17 amino acids. The CDR3 coding sequence is TGTGCCAGCAGCAAAGCAAAGACAGGGGGGGCCCACTACGAGCAGTACGTC. This codes for CASSKAKTGGAHYEQYV.

The chain is built from TRBV24-1 and TRBJ2-2, with D perhaps matching TRBD2 (6 bases). V gave up 0 bases and J gave up 5 bases, with 15 bases separating them. The CDR3 sequence is 17 residues long. The V gene's germline CDR1 is KGHDR and CDR2 SFDVKD. CDR3 nucleotide sequence: TGTGCCACCAGTGATTTGGGGAGGCAGCAAGGGACCGGGGAGCTGTTTTTT. This translates into CATSDLGRQQGTGELFF.

The rearrangement joins TRBV18 to TRBJ1-3; 12 bases are a match to TRBD1. Germline-derived CDR1 and CDR2 are KGHSH and LQKENI. The V and J ends lost 1 base and 4 bases, in that order; junction bases with no gene match: 5. CDR3 length: 17 residues. In DNA form, the CDR3 reads TGTGCCAGCTCACCACTCGGGACAGGGGGCTCGGGAAACACCATATATTTT. Translating it yields CASSPLGTGGSGNTIYF.

The chain recombines TRBV7-2 with TRBJ2-5; TRBD1 is a possible D gene (6 bases). Trimming removed 2 bases at V and 1 base at J, with 8 bases between. Germline lookup yields CDR1 SGHTA and CDR2 FQGNSA. This CDR3 contains 14 residues. The CDR3 DNA sequence: TGTGCCAGCAGCTTAAGGGGGTCCCAAGAGACCCAGTACTTC. Translation gives CASSLRGSQETQYF. The full variable domain, in which reference TRBV7-2 and TRBJ2-5 provide the parts outside the CDR3, is GAGVSQSPSNKVTEKGKDVELRCDPISGHTALYWYRQSLGQGLEFLIYFQGNSAPDKSGLPSDRFSAERTGGSVSTLTIQRTQQEDSAVYLCASSLRGSQETQYFGPGTRLLVL.

CDR3 residues: CASRGGEDRAFLYNEQFF. The CDR3 DNA is TGTGCCAGCAGGGGGGGGGAGGACAGGGCATTTCTTTACAATGAGCAGTTCTTC. The chain carries TRBV2 and TRBJ2-1; tentative D call: TRBD1 (8 bases). The germline gives CDR1 SNHLY, CDR2 FYNNEI. The CDR3 spans 18 residues. The V and J ends lost 6 bases and 4 bases respectively, with 25 bases between them.

In its sample, this clone was seen a few times. This chain joins TRBV2 and TRBJ1-2, with 9 bases identical to TRBD1. V shed 5 bases and J 2 bases; nucleotides not matched to a gene: 3. The length of the CDR3 is 14 residues. Looked up from germline, CDR1 is SNHLY and CDR2 is FYNNEI. The CDR3 is CASSPGTGNYGYTF. Written as DNA, the CDR3 is TGTGCCAGCAGTCCCGGGACAGGGAACTATGGCTACACCTTC.

The chain has TRBV29-1 and TRBJ2-5, with 8 bases identical to TRBD1. Germline CDR1 reads SQVTM; CDR2 reads ANQGSEA. This CDR3 is built from 15 residues. The CDR3 nucleotides are TGCAGGGGTATCCCGGGACAGGTCCTCCAAGAGACCCAGTACTTC. It encodes CRGIPGQVLQETQYF.

The CDR3 loop reads CASSLGTGIYEQYF. The CDR3 DNA reads TGTGCCAGCAGCTTAGGGACAGGAATCTACGAGCAGTACTTC. The chain carries TRBV11-2 and TRBJ2-7; 7 bases agree with TRBD1. CDR3 length: 14 amino acids. V gave up 1 base and J gave up 3 bases; unmatched junction bases: 3. Germline V gene lookup returns CDR1 SGHAT and CDR2 FQNNGV.

The genes are TRBV12-5 and TRBJ2-3; 7 nucleotides align to TRBD2. Germline V gene sequence: CDR1 LGHNT, CDR2 FRNRAP. J gave up 2 bases and V 1 base, and 6 bases lay outside the gene matches. This CDR3 comprises 16 residues. The chain's CDR3 is CASGLGASGHTDTQYF. CDR3 DNA sequence: TGTGCTAGTGGTTTGGGGGCTAGCGGACACACAGATACGCAGTATTTT.

The V gene is TRBV6-1, the J gene TRBJ2-3; 11 bases are a match to TRBD2. The CDR3 spans 17 residues. V was pared by 2 bases and J by 6 bases, with 10 bases of the junction left unmatched. Germline CDR1 is MNHNS and CDR2 is SASEGT. Written as DNA, the CDR3 is TGTGCCAGCAGTGAATCTTCTAGCGGGGGGAACTGGGATACGCAGTATTTT. Its protein is CASSESSSGGNWDTQYF.

The CDR3 DNA reads as TGTGCCAGCAGCTTGACAGACCTTGGGGAGACCCAGTACTTC. Residues: CASSLTDLGETQYF. The J gene is TRBJ2-5, the V gene TRBV11-2; tentative D call: TRBD1 (5 bases). Trimming pared 3 bases from V and 5 bases from J, leaving 13 bases between. The CDR3 length is 14 residues. Germline CDR1 and CDR2: SGHAT and FQNNGV.

This sequence joins TRBV29-1 and TRBJ2-1; TRBD1 is a possible D gene (5 bases). This CDR3 contains 19 residues. The ends were cut back, 3 bases at V and 7 bases at J, with 31 bases in the middle. CDR1 SQVTM and CDR2 ANQGSEA come from the germline V gene. This chain's CDR3 is CSVEDGDLGPESLGNEQFF. The CDR3 nucleotides are TGCAGCGTTGAGGATGGAGATTTGGGGCCGGAATCCCTTGGGAATGAGCAGTTCTTC.